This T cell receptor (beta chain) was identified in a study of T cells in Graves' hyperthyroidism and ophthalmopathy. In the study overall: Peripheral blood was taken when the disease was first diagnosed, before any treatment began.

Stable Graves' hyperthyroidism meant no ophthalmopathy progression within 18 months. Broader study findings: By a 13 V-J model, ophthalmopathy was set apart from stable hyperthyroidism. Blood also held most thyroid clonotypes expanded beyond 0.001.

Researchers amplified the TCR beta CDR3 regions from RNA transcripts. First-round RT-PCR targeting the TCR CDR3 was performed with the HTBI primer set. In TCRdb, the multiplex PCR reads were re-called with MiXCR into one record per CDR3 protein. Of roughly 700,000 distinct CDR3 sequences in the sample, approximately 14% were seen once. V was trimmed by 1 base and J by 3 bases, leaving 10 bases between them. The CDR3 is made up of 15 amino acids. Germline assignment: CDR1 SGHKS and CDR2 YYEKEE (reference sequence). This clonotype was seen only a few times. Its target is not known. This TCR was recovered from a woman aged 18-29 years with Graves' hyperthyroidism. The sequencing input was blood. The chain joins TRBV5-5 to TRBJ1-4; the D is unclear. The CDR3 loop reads CASSLLEGANEKLFF. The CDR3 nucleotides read TGTGCCAGCAGCTTGTTGGAGGGCGCTAATGAAAAACTGTTTTTT.